This T cell receptor (beta chain) was sequenced for a study of T cells in Graves' hyperthyroidism and ophthalmopathy. Study-wide results and caveats: The model's output predicted ophthalmopathy at a median of roughly seven months prior to onset.

Many counts were recorded for this clonotype. The target antigen is unknown. Amplification of TCR beta CDR3 regions used RNA as the template. The HTBI primer set was used in a first-round RT-PCR of the TCR CDR3. One entry per CDR3 protein results from TCRdb running MiXCR on the multiplex PCR reads. The sample holds 600,000 or so distinct CDR3 sequences, 14% seen once. CDR3 size: 15 residues. Germline CDR1 SGHTA, CDR2 FQGNSA. Trimming cost V 5 bases and J 7 bases, with 18 bases left between them. This receptor was obtained from a woman between 18 and 29 years old with Graves' ophthalmopathy. The chain combines TRBV7-2 with TRBJ1-5; tentative D call: TRBD1 (6 bases). The sequencing sample was made of blood. In nucleotides, the CDR3 is TGTGCCAGCAGCCTGGACGGGCCTAGGGGGCAGCCCCAGCATTTT. Translating gives CASSLDGPRGQPQHF.